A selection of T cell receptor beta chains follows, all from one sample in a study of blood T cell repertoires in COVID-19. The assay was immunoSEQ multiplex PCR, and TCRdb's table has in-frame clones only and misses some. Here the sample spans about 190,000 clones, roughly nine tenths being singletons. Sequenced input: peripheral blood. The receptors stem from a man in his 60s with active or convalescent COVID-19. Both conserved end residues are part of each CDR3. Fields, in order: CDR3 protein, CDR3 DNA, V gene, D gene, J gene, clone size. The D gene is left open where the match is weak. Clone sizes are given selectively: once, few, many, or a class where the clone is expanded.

CDR3 protein: CASSQEAGPNTF; CDR3 DNA: TGCGCCAGCAGCCAAGAGGCAGGCCCTAACACCTTC; V gene: TRBV4-1; D gene: NA; J gene: TRBJ1-2; clone size: NA
CDR3 protein: CASSFRPGGNQPQHF; CDR3 DNA: TGTGCCAGCAGCTTCCGTCCGGGGGGCAATCAGCCCCAGCATTTT; V gene: TRBV7-2; D gene: NA; J gene: TRBJ1-5; clone size: NA
CDR3 protein: CASRPTGTGAYGYTF; CDR3 DNA: TGTGCCAGCAGGCCCACCGGGACAGGGGCCTATGGCTACACCTTC; V gene: TRBV5-6; D gene: TRBD1; J gene: TRBJ1-2; clone size: NA
CDR3 protein: CATQQGLGNTIYF; CDR3 DNA: TGTGCCACGCAACAGGGTCTCGGAAACACCATATATTTT; V gene: TRBV6-5; D gene: NA; J gene: TRBJ1-3; clone size: NA
CDR3 protein: CASSPPRDREVAFF; CDR3 DNA: TGTGCCAGCTCACCACCGAGGGACAGGGAAGTAGCTTTCTTT; V gene: TRBV18; D gene: TRBD1; J gene: TRBJ1-1; clone size: NA
CDR3 protein: CASRDGGQSLHF; CDR3 DNA: TGTGCCAGCAGGGACGGCGGGCAATCCCTCCACTTT; V gene: TRBV6-6; D gene: NA; J gene: TRBJ1-6; clone size: few
CDR3 protein: CASSQGERRYTDTQYF; CDR3 DNA: TGCGCCAGCAGCCAAGGGGAGCGGCGGTACACAGATACGCAGTATTTT; V gene: TRBV4-1; D gene: NA; J gene: TRBJ2-3; clone size: NA
CDR3 protein: CASSYSANTGFF; CDR3 DNA: TGTGCCAGCAGTTACTCCGCAAATACCGGGTTCTTC; V gene: TRBV6-2/TRBV6-3; D gene: NA; J gene: TRBJ2-1; clone size: few
CDR3 protein: CASSPGQGLTEAFF; CDR3 DNA: TGCGCCAGCAGCCCCGGACAGGGACTCACTGAAGCTTTCTTT; V gene: TRBV5-1; D gene: TRBD1; J gene: TRBJ1-1; clone size: NA
CDR3 protein: CSVERDRGDYGYTF; CDR3 DNA: TGCAGCGTTGAAAGGGACAGGGGGGACTATGGCTACACCTTC; V gene: TRBV29-1; D gene: TRBD1; J gene: TRBJ1-2; clone size: NA
CDR3 protein: CASSFWGREKNTEAFF; CDR3 DNA: TGTGCCAGCAGCTTCTGGGGCCGGGAGAAGAACACTGAAGCTTTCTTT; V gene: TRBV5-6; D gene: NA; J gene: TRBJ1-1; clone size: NA
CDR3 protein: CASSSRTGDETQYF; CDR3 DNA: TGCGCCAGCAGCTCGAGGACAGGGGACGAGACCCAGTACTTC; V gene: TRBV5-1; D gene: TRBD1; J gene: TRBJ2-5; clone size: NA
CDR3 protein: CASGLVLGRGPETQYF; CDR3 DNA: TGTGCTAGTGGTTTGGTACTGGGCAGGGGGCCAGAGACCCAGTACTTC; V gene: TRBV12-5; D gene: TRBD1; J gene: TRBJ2-5; clone size: NA
CDR3 protein: CASSRVAGTSGGASGTGELFF; CDR3 DNA: TGCGCCAGCAGCCGAGTCGCCGGGACTAGCGGGGGGGCATCAGGCACCGGGGAGCTGTTTTTT; V gene: TRBV5-1; D gene: TRBD2; J gene: TRBJ2-2; clone size: NA
CDR3 protein: CASGLAGLNTGELFF; CDR3 DNA: TGCGCCAGCGGACTAGCGGGGCTGAACACCGGGGAGCTGTTTTTT; V gene: TRBV5-1; D gene: TRBD2; J gene: TRBJ2-2; clone size: NA
CDR3 protein: CASSYPGTGLNEQYF; CDR3 DNA: TGTGCCAGCAGTTATCCCGGGACAGGGTTGAACGAGCAGTACTTC; V gene: TRBV6-5; D gene: TRBD1; J gene: TRBJ2-7; clone size: NA
CDR3 protein: CASTNRDHEQFF; CDR3 DNA: TGTGCCAGCACAAACAGGGACCATGAGCAGTTCTTC; V gene: TRBV6-5; D gene: NA; J gene: TRBJ2-1; clone size: NA
CDR3 protein: CASSLVPGTYEQYF; CDR3 DNA: TGTGCCAGCAGCTTAGTTCCGGGAACCTACGAGCAGTACTTC; V gene: TRBV11-2; D gene: NA; J gene: TRBJ2-7; clone size: NA
CDR3 protein: CASSSGSNYGYTF; CDR3 DNA: TGTGCCAGCAGCTCCGGGTCCAACTATGGCTACACCTTC; V gene: TRBV6-5; D gene: NA; J gene: TRBJ1-2; clone size: NA
CDR3 protein: CASSLGQGVGEAFF; CDR3 DNA: TGTGCCAGCAGCTTAGGACAGGGAGTTGGTGAAGCTTTCTTT; V gene: TRBV7-9; D gene: TRBD1; J gene: TRBJ1-1; clone size: few
CDR3 protein: CASSLWIGRSNQPQHF; CDR3 DNA: TGTGCCAGCAGCTTATGGATAGGGAGGAGTAATCAGCCCCAGCATTTT; V gene: TRBV7-2; D gene: NA; J gene: TRBJ1-5; clone size: few
CDR3 protein: CAWSTRGYSNQPQHF; CDR3 DNA: TGTGCCTGGAGTACAAGGGGCTATAGCAATCAGCCCCAGCATTTT; V gene: TRBV30; D gene: NA; J gene: TRBJ1-5; clone size: NA
CDR3 protein: CASSPTGDRAWGTQYF; CDR3 DNA: TGTGCCAGCTCACCAACAGGGGACAGGGCCTGGGGGACCCAGTACTTC; V gene: TRBV18; D gene: TRBD1; J gene: TRBJ2-5; clone size: NA
CDR3 protein: CASSTPGTGEVGYTF; CDR3 DNA: TGTGCCAGCAGCACCCCCGGGACAGGGGAGGTTGGCTACACCTTC; V gene: TRBV5-4; D gene: TRBD1; J gene: TRBJ1-2; clone size: NA
CDR3 protein: CASRGTGHTEAFF; CDR3 DNA: TGTGCCAGCAGGGGGACAGGACACACTGAAGCTTTCTTT; V gene: TRBV6-6; D gene: TRBD1; J gene: TRBJ1-1; clone size: NA
CDR3 protein: CASSPLITGGNTEAFF; CDR3 DNA: TGTGCCAGCAGCCCCCTGATAACAGGGGGGAACACTGAAGCTTTCTTT; V gene: TRBV14; D gene: TRBD1; J gene: TRBJ1-1; clone size: NA
CDR3 protein: CASSQGQNEKLFF; CDR3 DNA: TGCGCCAGCAGCCAAGGACAGAATGAAAAACTGTTTTTT; V gene: TRBV4-1; D gene: NA; J gene: TRBJ1-4; clone size: NA
CDR3 protein: CASSLNFGGSLYEQYF; CDR3 DNA: TGCGCCAGCAGCTTGAACTTCGGGGGATCACTATACGAGCAGTACTTC; V gene: TRBV5-1; D gene: NA; J gene: TRBJ2-7; clone size: NA
CDR3 protein: CASSLVGQGTTGELFF; CDR3 DNA: TGCGCCAGCAGCTTGGTAGGACAGGGGACGACCGGGGAGCTGTTTTTT; V gene: TRBV5-1; D gene: TRBD1; J gene: TRBJ2-2; clone size: NA
CDR3 protein: CASSSTSQGNTEAFF; CDR3 DNA: TGTGCCAGCTCTTCCACATCACAGGGGAACACTGAAGCTTTCTTT; V gene: TRBV18; D gene: NA; J gene: TRBJ1-1; clone size: NA
CDR3 protein: CASSLATALNTGELFF; CDR3 DNA: TGCGCCAGCAGCTTGGCCACAGCCTTGAACACCGGGGAGCTGTTTTTT; V gene: TRBV5-1; D gene: NA; J gene: TRBJ2-2; clone size: NA
CDR3 protein: CASSPPHETLSSYGYTF; CDR3 DNA: TGTGCCAGCTCACCACCTCACGAGACCCTTTCTAGCTATGGCTACACCTTC; V gene: TRBV18; D gene: NA; J gene: TRBJ1-2; clone size: few
CDR3 protein: CATSDQRGYTDTQYF; CDR3 DNA: TGTGCCACCAGTGATCAGCGGGGGTATACAGATACGCAGTATTTT; V gene: TRBV24-1; D gene: TRBD2; J gene: TRBJ2-3; clone size: once
CDR3 protein: CASSPSGGSHEQYF; CDR3 DNA: TGTGCCAGCTCACCTAGCGGGGGGTCCCACGAGCAGTACTTC; V gene: TRBV18; D gene: TRBD2; J gene: TRBJ2-7; clone size: NA
CDR3 protein: CASLPGQEAGELFF; CDR3 DNA: TGTGCCAGCCTTCCGGGCCAGGAGGCCGGGGAGCTGTTTTTT; V gene: TRBV9; D gene: NA; J gene: TRBJ2-2; clone size: NA
CDR3 protein: CSASSGGNEKLFF; CDR3 DNA: TGCAGTGCTAGTTCAGGGGGTAATGAAAAACTGTTTTTT; V gene: TRBV20-1; D gene: TRBD1; J gene: TRBJ1-4; clone size: NA
CDR3 protein: CASSPDRTNTGELFF; CDR3 DNA: TGTGCCAGCTCACCTGACAGGACGAACACCGGGGAGCTGTTTTTT; V gene: TRBV18; D gene: NA; J gene: TRBJ2-2; clone size: few
CDR3 protein: CASSLKSPGRTYEQYF; CDR3 DNA: TGTGCCAGCAGTTTAAAAAGTCCAGGTAGAACCTACGAGCAGTACTTC; V gene: TRBV27; D gene: NA; J gene: TRBJ2-7; clone size: NA
CDR3 protein: CASRPGTGGWDYGYTF; CDR3 DNA: TGCGCCAGCAGACCCGGGACAGGGGGATGGGACTATGGCTACACCTTC; V gene: TRBV5-1; D gene: TRBD1; J gene: TRBJ1-2; clone size: NA
CDR3 protein: CASSPQGEITDTQYF; CDR3 DNA: TGTGCCAGCAGCCCACAGGGGGAGATCACAGATACGCAGTATTTT; V gene: TRBV7-3; D gene: TRBD1; J gene: TRBJ2-3; clone size: few
CDR3 protein: CASSLGQGATRGETQYF; CDR3 DNA: TGCGCCAGCAGCTTGGGACAGGGGGCGACCCGCGGAGAGACCCAGTACTTC; V gene: TRBV5-1; D gene: TRBD1; J gene: TRBJ2-5; clone size: NA
CDR3 protein: CASSVTVFSGANVLTF; CDR3 DNA: TGTGCCAGCAGCGTTACAGTTTTCTCTGGGGCCAACGTCCTGACTTTC; V gene: TRBV7-9; D gene: NA; J gene: TRBJ2-6; clone size: once